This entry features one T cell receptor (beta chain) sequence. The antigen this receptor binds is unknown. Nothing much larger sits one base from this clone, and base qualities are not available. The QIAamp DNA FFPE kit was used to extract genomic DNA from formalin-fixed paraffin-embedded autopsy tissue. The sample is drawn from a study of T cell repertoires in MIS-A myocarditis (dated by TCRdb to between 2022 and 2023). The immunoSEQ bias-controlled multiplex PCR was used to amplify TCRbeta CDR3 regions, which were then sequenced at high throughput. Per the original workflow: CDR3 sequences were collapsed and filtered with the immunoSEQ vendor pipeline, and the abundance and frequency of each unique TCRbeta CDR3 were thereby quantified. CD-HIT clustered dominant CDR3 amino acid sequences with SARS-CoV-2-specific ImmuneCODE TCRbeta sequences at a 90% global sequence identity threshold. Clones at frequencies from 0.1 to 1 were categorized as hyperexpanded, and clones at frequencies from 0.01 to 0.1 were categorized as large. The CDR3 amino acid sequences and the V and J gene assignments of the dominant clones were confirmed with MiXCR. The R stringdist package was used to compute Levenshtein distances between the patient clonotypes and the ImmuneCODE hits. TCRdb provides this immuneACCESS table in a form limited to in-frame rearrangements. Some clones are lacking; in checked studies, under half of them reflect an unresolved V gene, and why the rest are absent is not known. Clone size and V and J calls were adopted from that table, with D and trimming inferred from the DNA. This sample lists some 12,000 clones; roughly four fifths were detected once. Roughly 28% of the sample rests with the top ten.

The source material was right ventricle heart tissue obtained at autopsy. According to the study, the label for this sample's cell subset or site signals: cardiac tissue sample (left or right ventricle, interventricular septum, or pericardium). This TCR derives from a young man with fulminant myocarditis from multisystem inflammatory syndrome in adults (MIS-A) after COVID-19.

The CDR3 protein: CASSYSGRAGANVLTF. In nucleotides, the sequence is TGTGCCAGCAGTTACTCAGGACGGGCTGGGGCCAACGTCCTGACTTTC. The chain is made from TRBV6-5 and TRBJ2-6; no D gene is confidently identified. Taken from the germline V gene, the CDR1 and CDR2 loops are MNHEY and SVGAGI. V and J are truncated by 0 bases and 2 bases respectively, leaving an intervening sequence of 8 bases. From the cysteine up to the phenylalanine, the CDR3 has a length of 16 residues. The sequence is cut down to CDR3 DNA, 48 bases in frame from base 1.